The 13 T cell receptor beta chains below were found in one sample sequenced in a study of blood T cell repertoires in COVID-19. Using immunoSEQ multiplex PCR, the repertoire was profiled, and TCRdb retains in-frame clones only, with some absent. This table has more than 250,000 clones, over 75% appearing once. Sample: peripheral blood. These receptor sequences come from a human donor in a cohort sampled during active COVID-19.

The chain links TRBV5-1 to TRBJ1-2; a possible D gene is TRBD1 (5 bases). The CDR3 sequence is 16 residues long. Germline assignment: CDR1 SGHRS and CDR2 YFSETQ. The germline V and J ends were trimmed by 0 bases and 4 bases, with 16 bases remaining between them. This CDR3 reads CASSLARGGQAYGYTF. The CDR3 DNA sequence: TGCGCCAGCAGCTTGGCTAGGGGAGGGCAGGCCTATGGCTACACCTTC.

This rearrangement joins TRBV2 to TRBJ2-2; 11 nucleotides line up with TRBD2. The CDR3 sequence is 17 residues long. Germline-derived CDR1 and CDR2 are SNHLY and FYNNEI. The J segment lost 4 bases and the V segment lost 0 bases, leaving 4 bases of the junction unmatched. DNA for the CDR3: TGTGCCAGCAGTGAAGCGCTGACTAGCGGGGTCACCGGGGAGCTGTTTTTT. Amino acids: CASSEALTSGVTGELFF.

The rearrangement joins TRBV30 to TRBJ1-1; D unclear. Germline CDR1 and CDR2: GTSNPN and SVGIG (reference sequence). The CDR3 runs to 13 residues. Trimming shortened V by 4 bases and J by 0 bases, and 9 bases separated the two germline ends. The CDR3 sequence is CAWKGVLNTEAFF. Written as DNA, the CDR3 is TGTGCCTGGAAGGGAGTCTTGAACACTGAAGCTTTCTTT.

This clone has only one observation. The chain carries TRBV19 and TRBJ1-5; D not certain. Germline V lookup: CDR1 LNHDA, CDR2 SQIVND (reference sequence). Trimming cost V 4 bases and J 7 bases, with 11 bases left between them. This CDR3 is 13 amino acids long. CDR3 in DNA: TGTGCCAGTAGTACGAGGGTGGGGCAGCCCCAGCATTTT. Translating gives CASSTRVGQPQHF. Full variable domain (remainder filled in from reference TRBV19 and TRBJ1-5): DGGITQSPKYLFRKEGQNVTLSCEQNLNHDAMYWYRQDPGQGLRLIYYSQIVNDFQKGDIAEGYSVSREKKESFPLTVTSAQKNPTAFYLCASSTRVGQPQHFGDGTRLSIL.

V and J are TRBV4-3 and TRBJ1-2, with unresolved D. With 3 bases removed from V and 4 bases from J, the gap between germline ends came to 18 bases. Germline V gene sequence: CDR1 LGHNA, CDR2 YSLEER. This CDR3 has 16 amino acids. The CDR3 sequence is CASSHLNYGMVYGYTF. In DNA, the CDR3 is TGCGCCAGCAGCCATCTAAACTACGGGATGGTCTATGGCTACACCTTC.

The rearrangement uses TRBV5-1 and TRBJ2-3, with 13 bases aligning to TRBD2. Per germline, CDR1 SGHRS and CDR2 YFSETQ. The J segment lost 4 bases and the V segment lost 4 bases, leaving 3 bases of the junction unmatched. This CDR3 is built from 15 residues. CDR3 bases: TGCGCCAGCAGCCGGACTAGCGGGGGATCAGATACGCAGTATTTT. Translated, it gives CASSRTSGGSDTQYF.

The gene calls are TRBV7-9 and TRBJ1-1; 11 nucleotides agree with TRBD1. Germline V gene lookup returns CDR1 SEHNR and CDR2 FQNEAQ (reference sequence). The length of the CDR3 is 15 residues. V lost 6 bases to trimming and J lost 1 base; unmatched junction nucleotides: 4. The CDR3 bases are TGTGCCAGCAGGTGGACAGGGGGCGGGAACACTGAAGCTTTCTTT. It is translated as CASRWTGGGNTEAFF. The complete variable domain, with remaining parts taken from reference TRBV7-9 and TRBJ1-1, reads DTGVSQNPRHKITKRGQNVTFRCDPISEHNRLYWYRQTLGQGPEFLTYFQNEAQLEKSRLLSDRFSAERPKGSFSTLEIQRTEQGDSAMYLCASRWTGGGNTEAFFGQGTRLTVV.

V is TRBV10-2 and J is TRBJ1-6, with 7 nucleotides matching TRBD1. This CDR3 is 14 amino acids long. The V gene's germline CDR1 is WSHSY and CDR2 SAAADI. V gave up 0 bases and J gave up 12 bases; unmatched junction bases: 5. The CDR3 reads CASSESAAGGPLHF. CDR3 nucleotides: TGCGCCAGCAGTGAGTCGGCCGCAGGGGGACCCCTCCACTTT.

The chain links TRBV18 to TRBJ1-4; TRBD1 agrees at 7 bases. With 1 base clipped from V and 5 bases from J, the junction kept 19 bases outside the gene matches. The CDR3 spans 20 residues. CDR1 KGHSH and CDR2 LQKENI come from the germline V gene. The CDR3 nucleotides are TGTGCCAGCTCACCACGTGAGAACAGGGGATGGGCAGTCCAAAATGAAAAACTGTTTTTT. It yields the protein CASSPRENRGWAVQNEKLFF.

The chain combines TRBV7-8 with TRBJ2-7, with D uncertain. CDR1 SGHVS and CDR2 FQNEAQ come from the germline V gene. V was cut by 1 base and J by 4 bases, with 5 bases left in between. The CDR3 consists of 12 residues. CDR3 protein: CASSLDLYEQYF. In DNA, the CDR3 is TGTGCCAGCAGCTTAGACTTGTACGAGCAGTACTTC.

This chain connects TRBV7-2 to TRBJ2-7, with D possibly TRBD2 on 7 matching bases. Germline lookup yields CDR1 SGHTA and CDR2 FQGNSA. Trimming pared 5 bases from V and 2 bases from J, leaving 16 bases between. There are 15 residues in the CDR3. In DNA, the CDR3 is TGTGCCAGCAGCCCGAGCGCGGGGGCCCCCTACGAGCAGTACTTC. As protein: CASSPSAGAPYEQYF.

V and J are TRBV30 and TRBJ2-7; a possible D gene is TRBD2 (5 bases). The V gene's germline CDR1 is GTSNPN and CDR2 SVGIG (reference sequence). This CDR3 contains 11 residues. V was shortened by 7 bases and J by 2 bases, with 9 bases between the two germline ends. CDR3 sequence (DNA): TGTGCCTTCGGGGTCCCCTACGAGCAGTACTTC. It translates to CAFGVPYEQYF.

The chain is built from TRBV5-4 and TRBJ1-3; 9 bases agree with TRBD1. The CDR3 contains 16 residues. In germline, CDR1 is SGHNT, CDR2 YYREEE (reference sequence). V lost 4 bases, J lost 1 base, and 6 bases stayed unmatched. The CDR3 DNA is TGTGCCAGCAGCCCGGACAGGGGTGGATCTGGAAACACCATATATTTT. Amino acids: CASSPDRGGSGNTIYF.